What follows describes a single T cell receptor (beta chain). Antigen: not known. These data come from a study of OX40 agonist ivuxolimab in advanced cancers. The protocol was immunoSEQ multiplex PCR, while the TCRdb copy is restricted to in-frame clones and leaves out a portion. The sample lists 45,000 to 60,000 clones; approximately 90% were seen once. Study-wide points: More expanded clones were found, on average, in CD8+ than in CD4+ T cells.

Germline V gives CDR1 PRHDT, CDR2 FYEKMQ (reference sequence). CDR3 length: 16 residues. Unmatched junction bases numbered 6, after V lost 4 bases and J lost 4 bases. J is TRBJ2-2 and V is TRBV13; 10 positions match TRBD2. This TCR was sampled from an adult with an advanced solid tumor such as melanoma, head and neck, liver or kidney cancer. Sample: CD4+ or CD8+ T cells sorted from blood, taken in a trial of the OX40 agonist ivuxolimab. CDR3 in amino acids: CASSSQAGGVTGELFF. CDR3 sequence (DNA): TGTGCCAGCAGCTCCCAAGCGGGAGGGGTCACCGGGGAGCTGTTTTTT.